The 13 T cell receptor beta chains given below trace back to one sample, sequenced in a study of blood T cell repertoires in COVID-19. The method was immunoSEQ multiplex PCR; TCRdb's version includes in-frame clones alone and lacks a portion of them. The sample consists of roughly 300,000 clones, less than 85% of them appearing once. The specimen sequenced was peripheral blood. These receptors were taken from a human donor with COVID-19, enrolled during active disease. The donor label of this sample is uncertain.

This chain joins TRBV10-3 and TRBJ2-3; D perhaps matches TRBD2 (5 bases). This CDR3 region has 14 residues. The germline gives CDR1 ENHRY, CDR2 SYGVKD. The ends were cut back, 7 bases at V and 0 bases at J, with 11 bases in the middle. DNA of the CDR3: TGTGCCATCAAGGCCGGCGGGAGCACAGATACGCAGTATTTT. Its translation: CAIKAGGSTDTQYF.

The chain links TRBV5-1 to TRBJ1-6, with 9 bases matching TRBD1. V lost 4 bases to trimming and J lost 7 bases; unmatched junction nucleotides: 3. This CDR3 spans 14 amino acids. From germline, CDR1 is SGHRS and CDR2 YFSETQ. CDR3 DNA: TGCGCCAGCAGCACGGGGACAGGGAATTCACCCCTCCACTTT. Its translation: CASSTGTGNSPLHF.

This clone was seen once. The chain employs TRBV30 and TRBJ1-6, with 9 bases aligning to TRBD1. This CDR3 is built from 15 residues. V lost 3 bases, J lost 7 bases, and 7 bases stayed unmatched. The germline V gene has CDR1 GTSNPN and CDR2 SVGIG (reference sequence). The CDR3 loop reads CAWRYRDRANSPLHF. In nucleotides, the CDR3 is TGTGCCTGGAGGTACCGGGACAGGGCCAATTCACCCCTCCACTTT.

This sequence joins TRBV24-1 and TRBJ2-3; the match to TRBD2 covers 10 bases. CDR1 is KGHDR and CDR2 is SFDVKD in the germline V gene. The V gene end was trimmed by 4 bases and the J gene end by 3 bases; junction bases not matched to a gene: 6. The CDR3 sequence is 16 residues long. The CDR3 here is CATSDLLAGPTDTQYF. The CDR3, as DNA: TGTGCCACCAGTGACCTACTAGCGGGACCGACAGATACGCAGTATTTT.

V usage is TRBV5-5 and J usage is TRBJ2-5; 7 bases map to TRBD1. J lost 2 bases, V lost 2 bases, and 6 bases had no gene match. The V gene's germline CDR1 is SGHKS and CDR2 YYEKEE (reference sequence). This CDR3 comprises 15 residues. This chain's CDR3 is CASSFLPGQQETQYF. CDR3 nucleotide sequence: TGTGCCAGCAGCTTTTTACCGGGACAGCAAGAGACCCAGTACTTC.

V is TRBV7-8 and J is TRBJ2-3, with D possibly TRBD1 on 6 matching bases. The V gene lost 5 bases and the J gene lost 1 base, with 16 bases spanning the gap. CDR1 is SGHVS and CDR2 is FQNEAQ in the germline V gene. The CDR3 has 16 amino acids. The CDR3 loop is CASSLPRRTGTDTQYF. CDR3 nucleotides: TGTGCCAGCAGCCTACCGCGCCGGACAGGCACAGATACGCAGTATTTT.

The gene calls are TRBV28 and TRBJ2-1, with 12 bases identical to TRBD2. From germline, CDR1 is MDHEN and CDR2 SYDVKM. The CDR3 runs to 16 residues. With 5 bases clipped from V and 9 bases from J, the junction kept 11 bases outside the gene matches. The DNA of the CDR3 is TGTGCCAGCAGTCCCCTCCTAGCGGGAGGGCCGAGTGAGCAGTTCTTC. Encoded protein: CASSPLLAGGPSEQFF.

The V call is TRBV19, the J call TRBJ1-4, with 9 bases identical to TRBD1. With V trimmed by 5 bases and J by 7 bases, 8 bases remained unmatched. Germline loops: CDR1 LNHDA, CDR2 SQIVND (reference sequence). This CDR3 contains 15 residues. CDR3 amino acids: CASSLLPGQGEKLFF. Written as DNA, the CDR3 is TGTGCCAGTAGTCTCCTACCGGGACAGGGTGAAAAACTGTTTTTT. Based on the CDR3 plus reference TRBV19 and TRBJ1-4, the full variable domain is DGGITQSPKYLFRKEGQNVTLSCEQNLNHDAMYWYRQDPGQGLRLIYYSQIVNDFQKGDIAEGYSVSREKKESFPLTVTSAQKNPTAFYLCASSLLPGQGEKLFFGSGTQLSVL.

The CDR3 spells CASSRDGQGLNTEAFF. Here the CDR3 DNA reads TGTGCCAGTAGTAGGGACGGACAGGGCTTGAACACTGAAGCTTTCTTT. The chain combines TRBV19 with TRBJ1-1; 8 nucleotides match TRBD1. The trim removed 4 bases at V and 0 bases at J, leaving 7 bases unmatched. CDR1 and CDR2 (germline): LNHDA, SQIVND (reference sequence). This CDR3 contains 16 residues.

A single count supports this clone. The V gene is TRBV24-1, the J gene TRBJ2-7; D is possibly TRBD1 (5 bases). The CDR3 loop spans 15 amino acids. The V end was cut by 3 bases, the J end by 3 bases, with 14 bases between. Germline CDR1 reads KGHDR; CDR2 reads SFDVKD. Here the CDR3 DNA reads TGTGCCACCAGTGATCTCCCGGAGACAGTCTACGAGCAGTACTTC. Protein product: CATSDLPETVYEQYF.

CDR3 amino acids: CASSIGPRSEQFF. CDR3 DNA sequence: TGTGCCAGTAGTATAGGACCACGGAGTGAGCAGTTCTTC. This rearrangement joins TRBV19 to TRBJ2-1; D is ambiguous. The V end was cut by 1 base, the J end by 9 bases, with 10 bases between. Germline lookup yields CDR1 LNHDA and CDR2 SQIVND (reference sequence). CDR3 length: 13 amino acids.

This clone was found a few times. This rearrangement joins TRBV29-1 to TRBJ2-3, with TRBD2 matching over 13 bases. Germline loops: CDR1 SQVTM, CDR2 ANQGSEA. Trimming at V came to 6 bases and at J to 3 bases, leaving 3 bases not matched to a gene. The CDR3 contains 14 residues. The CDR3: CSVKLAGGTDTQYF. DNA for the CDR3: TGCAGCGTAAAACTAGCGGGGGGGACAGATACGCAGTATTTT.

V usage is TRBV5-1 and J usage is TRBJ2-3; TRBD2 matches 8 bases. CDR3 length: 16 amino acids. CDR1 is SGHRS and CDR2 is YFSETQ in the germline V gene. The V segment lost 0 bases and the J segment 0 bases; nucleotides outside the gene matches: 3. The CDR3 here is CASSLDSGASTDTQYF. For the CDR3, the DNA is TGCGCCAGCAGCTTGGATAGCGGGGCCAGCACAGATACGCAGTATTTT.